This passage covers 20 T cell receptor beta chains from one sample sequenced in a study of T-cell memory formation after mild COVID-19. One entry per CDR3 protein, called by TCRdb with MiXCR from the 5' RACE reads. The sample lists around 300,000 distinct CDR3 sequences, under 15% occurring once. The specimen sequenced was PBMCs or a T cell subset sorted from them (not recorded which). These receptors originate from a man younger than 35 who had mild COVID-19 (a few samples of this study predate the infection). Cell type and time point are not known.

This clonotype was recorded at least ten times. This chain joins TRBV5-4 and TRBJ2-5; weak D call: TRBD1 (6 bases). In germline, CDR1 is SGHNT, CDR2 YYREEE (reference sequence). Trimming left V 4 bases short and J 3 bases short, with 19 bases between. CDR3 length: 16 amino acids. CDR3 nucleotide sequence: TGTGCCAGCAGCCCGCGCGGACAGCAATCTAAAGAGACCCAGTACTTC. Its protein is CASSPRGQQSKETQYF.

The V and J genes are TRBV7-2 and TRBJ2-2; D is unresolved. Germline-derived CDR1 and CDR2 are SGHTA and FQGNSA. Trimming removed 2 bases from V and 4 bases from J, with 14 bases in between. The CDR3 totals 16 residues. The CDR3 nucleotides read TGTGCCAGCAGCTTATTGGGTCCGGGTAGCACCGGGGAGCTGTTTTTT. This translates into CASSLLGPGSTGELFF.

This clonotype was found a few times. The CDR3 nucleotides read TGTGCCACCAGCGGGGGCTCCCCAGATACGCAGTATTTT. Its translation: CATSGGSPDTQYF. This chain joins TRBV12-3 or TRBV12-4 and TRBJ2-3; 8 bases line up with TRBD2. V was clipped by 10 bases and J by 4 bases; unmatched bases: 7. The CDR3 has 13 amino acids.

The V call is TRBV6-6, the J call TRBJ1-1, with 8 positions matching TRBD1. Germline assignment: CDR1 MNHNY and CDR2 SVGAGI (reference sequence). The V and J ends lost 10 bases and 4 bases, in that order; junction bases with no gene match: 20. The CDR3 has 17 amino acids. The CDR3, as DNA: TGTGCCACGGACTTAGTACAGGGGGGAAATGAGGGCACTGAAGCTTTCTTT. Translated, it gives CATDLVQGGNEGTEAFF.

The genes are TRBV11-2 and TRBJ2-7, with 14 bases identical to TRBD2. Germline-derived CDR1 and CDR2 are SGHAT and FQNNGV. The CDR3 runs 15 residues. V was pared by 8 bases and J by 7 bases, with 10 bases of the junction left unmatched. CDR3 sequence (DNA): TGTGCCAGCTGCGACCGACTAGCGGGGGGGCCGGAGCAGTACTTC. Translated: CASCDRLAGGPEQYF.

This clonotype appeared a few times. CDR3 amino acids: CASSQDLTPIRDPTGSQYF. The CDR3, as DNA: TGTGCCAGCAGCCAAGATTTAACGCCAATCCGGGACCCCACTGGGTCCCAGTACTTC. The rearrangement joins TRBV4-2 to TRBJ2-5; D possibly uses TRBD1 or TRBD2 (5 bases each). V dropped 0 bases and J dropped 9 bases, with 29 bases sitting between them. CDR1 and CDR2 (germline): LGHNA, YNFKEQ. CDR3 size: 19 residues.

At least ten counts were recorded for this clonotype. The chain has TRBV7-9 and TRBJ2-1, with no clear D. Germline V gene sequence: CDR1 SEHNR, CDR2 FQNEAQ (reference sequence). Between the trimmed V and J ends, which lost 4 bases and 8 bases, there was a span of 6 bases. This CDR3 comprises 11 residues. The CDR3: CASSSGDEQFF. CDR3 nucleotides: TGTGCCAGCAGCTCTGGGGATGAGCAGTTCTTC.

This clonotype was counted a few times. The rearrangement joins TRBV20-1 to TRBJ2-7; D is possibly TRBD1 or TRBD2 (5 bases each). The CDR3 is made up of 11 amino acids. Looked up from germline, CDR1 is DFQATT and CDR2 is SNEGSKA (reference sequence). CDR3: CTAWGSYEQYV. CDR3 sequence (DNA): TGCACCGCATGGGGGTCCTACGAGCAGTACGTC.

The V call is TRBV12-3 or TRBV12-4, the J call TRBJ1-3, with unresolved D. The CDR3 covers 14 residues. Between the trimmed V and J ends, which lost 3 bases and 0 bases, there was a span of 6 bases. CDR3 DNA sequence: TGTGCCAGCAGTTTGGGAGCCTCTGGAAACACCATATATTTT. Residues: CASSLGASGNTIYF.

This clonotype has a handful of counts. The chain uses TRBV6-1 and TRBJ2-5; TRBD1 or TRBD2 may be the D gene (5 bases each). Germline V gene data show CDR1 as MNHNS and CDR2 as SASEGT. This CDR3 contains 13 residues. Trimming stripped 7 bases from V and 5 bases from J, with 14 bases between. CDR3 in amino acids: CASNSRGWETQYF. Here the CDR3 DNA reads TGTGCCAGCAACTCGAGGGGATGGGAGACCCAGTACTTC.

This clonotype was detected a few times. The CDR3 DNA reads as TGCGCCAGCAGCCAAGATAGAAGCACAGATACGCAGTATTTT. This translates into CASSQDRSTDTQYF. The rearrangement uses TRBV4-3 and TRBJ2-3; unclear D gene. With 0 bases removed from V and 0 bases from J, the gap between germline ends came to 4 bases. Germline CDR1 is LGHNA and CDR2 is YSLEER. The CDR3 length is 14 residues.

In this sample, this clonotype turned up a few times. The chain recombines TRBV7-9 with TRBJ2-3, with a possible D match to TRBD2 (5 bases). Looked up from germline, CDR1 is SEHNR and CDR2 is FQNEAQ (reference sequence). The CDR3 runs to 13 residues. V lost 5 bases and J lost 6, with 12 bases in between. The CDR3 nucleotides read TGTGCCAGCAGCCCTAACGGCGGGGATACGCAGTATTTT. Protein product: CASSPNGGDTQYF.

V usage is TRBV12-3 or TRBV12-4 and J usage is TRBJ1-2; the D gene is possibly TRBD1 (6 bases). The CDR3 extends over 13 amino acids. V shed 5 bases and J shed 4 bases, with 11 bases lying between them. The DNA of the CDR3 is TGTGCCAGCAGTCCTACAGGGTCCTATGGCTACACCTTC. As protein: CASSPTGSYGYTF.

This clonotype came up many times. The CDR3 spells CASSLRHEQYF. CDR3 nucleotides: TGTGCCAGCAGCTTGAGGCACGAGCAGTACTTC. The rearrangement joins TRBV7-2 to TRBJ2-7, with D hard to call. V gave up 3 bases and J gave up 5 bases, with 5 bases separating them. The germline V gene encodes CDR1 SGHTA and CDR2 FQGNSA. The CDR3 is made up of 11 amino acids.

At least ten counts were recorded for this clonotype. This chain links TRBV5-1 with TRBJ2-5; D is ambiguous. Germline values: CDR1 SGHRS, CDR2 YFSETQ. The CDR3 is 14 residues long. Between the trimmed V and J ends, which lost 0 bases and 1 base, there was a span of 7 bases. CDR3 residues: CASSLGASQETQYF. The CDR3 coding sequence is TGCGCCAGCAGCTTGGGGGCGAGCCAAGAGACCCAGTACTTC. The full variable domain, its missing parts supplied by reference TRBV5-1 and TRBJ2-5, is KAGVTQTPRYLIKTRGQQVTLSCSPISGHRSVSWYQQTPGQGLQFLFEYFSETQRNKGNFPGRFSGRQFSNSRSEMNVSTLELGDSALYLCASSLGASQETQYFGPGTRLLVL.

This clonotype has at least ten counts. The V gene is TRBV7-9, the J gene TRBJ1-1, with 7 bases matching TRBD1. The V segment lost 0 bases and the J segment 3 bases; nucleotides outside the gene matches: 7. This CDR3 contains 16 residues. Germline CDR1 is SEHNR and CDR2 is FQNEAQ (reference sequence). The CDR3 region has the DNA TGTGCCAGCAGCTTAGCGAACAGGGGATCGGACACTGAAGCTTTCTTT. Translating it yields CASSLANRGSDTEAFF.

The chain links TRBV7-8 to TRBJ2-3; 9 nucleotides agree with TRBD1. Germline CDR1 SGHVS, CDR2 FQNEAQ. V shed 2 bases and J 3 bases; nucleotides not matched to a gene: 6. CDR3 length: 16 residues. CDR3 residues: CASSLSGTGLTDTQYF. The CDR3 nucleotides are TGTGCCAGCAGCTTATCAGGGACAGGGCTAACAGATACGCAGTATTTT. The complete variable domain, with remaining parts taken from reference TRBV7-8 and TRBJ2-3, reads GAGVSQSPRYKVAKRGQDVALRCDPISGHVSLFWYQQALGQGPEFLTYFQNEAQLDKSGLPSDRFFAERPEGSVSTLKIQRTQQEDSAVYLCASSLSGTGLTDTQYFGPGTRLTVL.

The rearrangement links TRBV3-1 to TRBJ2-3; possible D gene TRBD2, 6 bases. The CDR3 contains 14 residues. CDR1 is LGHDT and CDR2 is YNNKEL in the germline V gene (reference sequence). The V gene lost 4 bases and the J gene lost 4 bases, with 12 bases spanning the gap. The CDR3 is CASSRGGVPDTQYF. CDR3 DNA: TGTGCCAGCAGCCGCGGCGGGGTCCCAGATACGCAGTATTTT.

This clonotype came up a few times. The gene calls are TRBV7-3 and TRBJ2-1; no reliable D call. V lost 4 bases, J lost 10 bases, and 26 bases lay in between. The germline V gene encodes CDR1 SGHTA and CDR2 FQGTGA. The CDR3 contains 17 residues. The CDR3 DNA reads TGTGCCAGCAGCTCCACCCCCTCGGGCCCATACCGAAAGGAGCAGTTCTTC. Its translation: CASSSTPSGPYRKEQFF.

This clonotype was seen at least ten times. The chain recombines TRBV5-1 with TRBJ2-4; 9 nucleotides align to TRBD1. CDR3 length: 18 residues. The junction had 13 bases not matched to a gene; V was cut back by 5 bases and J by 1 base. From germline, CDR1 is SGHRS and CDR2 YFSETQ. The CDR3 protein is CASRPRPTGGRAKNIQYF. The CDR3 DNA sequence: TGCGCCAGCAGACCAAGACCGACAGGGGGACGTGCCAAAAACATTCAGTACTTC.